This paragraph covers one T cell receptor (beta chain) sequence. Its antigen is currently unknown. The table came from immunoSEQ multiplex PCR; TCRdb's copy has only in-frame clones and leaves some out. The sample lists 20,000 to 30,000 clones, about nine tenths seen once, with about 35% in the top ten. This sample was included in a study of T cell responses to AZD1222 COVID-19 vaccine. Study-wide findings and caveats: Repertoires were obtained only post-peak T cell response.

CDR3 length: 14 amino acids. Germline V gives CDR1 SGHRS, CDR2 YFSETQ. With 4 bases clipped from V and 9 bases from J, the junction kept 10 bases outside the gene matches. The input for sequencing was peripheral blood, taken 28 days after the second AZD1222 dose. The source is an adult who received the AZD1222 COVID-19 vaccine. V gene TRBV5-1 combines with J gene TRBJ2-1, with TRBD1 matching over 7 bases. The CDR3 DNA sequence: TGCGCCAGCAGCCCCTGGGATACAGGGGCTGAGCAGTTCTTC. Its protein product is CASSPWDTGAEQFF.